A selection of T cell receptor beta chains follows, all from one sample in a study of cytomegalovirus exposure and HLA in healthy donors. Clones were sequenced by immunoSEQ multiplex PCR, and TCRdb holds only the in-frame ones, with some missing. The sample consists of about 180,000 clones, under 80% of them appearing once. Sequences were obtained from PBMCs. The receptors here all came from a woman aged 25 to 39 in good health and CMV-seropositive. The CDR3 runs from the conserved cysteine through the conserved F or W. Each record gives: J gene, V gene, CDR3 protein.

j_call: TRBJ2-3
v_call: TRBV4-3
cdr3_aa: CASSLKLAGGPGDTQYF

j_call: TRBJ1-2
v_call: TRBV30
cdr3_aa: CAWSLRYLGRAYGYTF

j_call: TRBJ1-4
v_call: TRBV7-2
cdr3_aa: CASSRTGDTNEKLFF

j_call: TRBJ2-7
v_call: TRBV4-1
cdr3_aa: CASSHPPQVATYEQYF

j_call: TRBJ1-1
v_call: TRBV5-1
cdr3_aa: CASSYGDRKNTEAFF

j_call: TRBJ1-1
v_call: TRBV20-1
cdr3_aa: CSARVDSEAFF

j_call: TRBJ2-2
v_call: TRBV29-1
cdr3_aa: CSVTGNGEPFF

j_call: TRBJ2-1
v_call: TRBV4-2
cdr3_aa: CASSQGFGGSEQFF

j_call: TRBJ2-7
v_call: TRBV7-9
cdr3_aa: CASSLTGAYEQYF

j_call: TRBJ2-3
v_call: TRBV19
cdr3_aa: CASSIYVSSTDTQYF

j_call: TRBJ2-7
v_call: TRBV7-8
cdr3_aa: CASSLASLSREQYF

j_call: TRBJ2-5
v_call: TRBV7-3
cdr3_aa: CASSPGQKLQETQYF

j_call: TRBJ1-6
v_call: TRBV19
cdr3_aa: CASSMMQYNSPLHF

j_call: TRBJ2-2
v_call: TRBV4-1
cdr3_aa: CASSQDGRLLHPGELFF

j_call: TRBJ2-5
v_call: TRBV19
cdr3_aa: CASRGAGGTHDQETQYF

j_call: TRBJ2-5
v_call: TRBV6-1
cdr3_aa: CASSEATSGIQETQYF

j_call: TRBJ1-2
v_call: TRBV5-8
cdr3_aa: CASSSDSGSYGYTF

j_call: TRBJ2-5
v_call: TRBV5-1
cdr3_aa: CASRLSEKGEPLGRTQYF

j_call: TRBJ2-3
v_call: TRBV7-7
cdr3_aa: CASSPAGRGGLGGTDTQYF

j_call: TRBJ1-3
v_call: TRBV5-1
cdr3_aa: CASSLTGSGNTIYF

j_call: TRBJ2-1
v_call: TRBV9
cdr3_aa: CASSGSPGPDGEQFF

j_call: TRBJ2-2
v_call: TRBV10-2
cdr3_aa: CASSDPRSGASTGELFF

j_call: TRBJ2-7
v_call: TRBV18
cdr3_aa: CASSPKDREVEQYF

j_call: TRBJ2-5
v_call: TRBV7-2
cdr3_aa: CASSLGQGVWETQYF

j_call: TRBJ2-3
v_call: TRBV7-9
cdr3_aa: CASSLDGRPPDTQYF

j_call: TRBJ2-7
v_call: TRBV5-1
cdr3_aa: CASSFGRGGQKQYF

j_call: TRBJ2-1
v_call: TRBV4-3
cdr3_aa: CASSQDQGTTYYNEQFF

j_call: TRBJ2-3
v_call: TRBV6-1
cdr3_aa: CASKIGQGAGDTQYF

j_call: TRBJ2-3
v_call: TRBV7-2
cdr3_aa: CASSPRGSSTDTQYF

j_call: TRBJ1-5
v_call: TRBV15
cdr3_aa: CATSFRDRGNPQHF

j_call: TRBJ1-2
v_call: TRBV5-4
cdr3_aa: CASSLGQGKYGYTF

j_call: TRBJ1-5
v_call: TRBV4-3
cdr3_aa: CASSPRVGSNQPQHF

j_call: TRBJ2-2
v_call: TRBV18
cdr3_aa: CASSPREGGELFF

j_call: TRBJ2-7
v_call: TRBV9
cdr3_aa: CASSVVMGGEQYF

j_call: TRBJ1-3
v_call: TRBV6-1
cdr3_aa: CASREAGQGASGNTIYF

j_call: TRBJ2-3
v_call: TRBV9
cdr3_aa: CASSVGTSGSTDTQYF

j_call: TRBJ1-6
v_call: TRBV6-5
cdr3_aa: CASSYSAGPPLHF

j_call: TRBJ2-5
v_call: TRBV5-4
cdr3_aa: CASSLGGDETQYF

j_call: TRBJ1-5
v_call: TRBV5-4
cdr3_aa: CASSLRDTNNQPQHF

j_call: TRBJ1-2
v_call: TRBV28
cdr3_aa: CASSLGSQGANYGYTF

j_call: TRBJ1-2
v_call: TRBV5-4
cdr3_aa: CASGPTAGDYGYTF

j_call: TRBJ2-7
v_call: TRBV5-8
cdr3_aa: CASSLDTSSYEQYF

j_call: TRBJ1-5
v_call: TRBV18
cdr3_aa: CASSPGSFNQPQHF

j_call: TRBJ1-2
v_call: TRBV28
cdr3_aa: CASSFFRTGQRPANYGYTF

j_call: TRBJ2-5
v_call: TRBV7-7
cdr3_aa: CASSFQGGTQYF

j_call: TRBJ2-1
v_call: TRBV30
cdr3_aa: CAWSVPLAGTYNEQFF

j_call: TRBJ1-2
v_call: TRBV5-4
cdr3_aa: CASSAVPGGSNYGYTF

j_call: TRBJ1-6
v_call: TRBV12-5
cdr3_aa: CASGAGEGSSPLHF

j_call: TRBJ2-1
v_call: TRBV30
cdr3_aa: CAWSKRGYNEQFF

j_call: TRBJ1-1
v_call: TRBV15
cdr3_aa: CATSRDRGTAEAFF

j_call: TRBJ1-4
v_call: TRBV15
cdr3_aa: CATSRDRDSNEKLFF

j_call: TRBJ1-6
v_call: TRBV6-1
cdr3_aa: CASSGQGTTSPLHF

j_call: TRBJ2-1
v_call: TRBV9
cdr3_aa: CASSVGQGNNEQFF

j_call: TRBJ2-5
v_call: TRBV18
cdr3_aa: CASSPNQALAGVQETQYF

j_call: TRBJ1-4
v_call: TRBV7-2
cdr3_aa: CASSLQGVPNEKLFF

j_call: TRBJ1-4
v_call: TRBV5-1
cdr3_aa: CASSLDIRGILTTNEKLFF

j_call: TRBJ2-5
v_call: TRBV6-6
cdr3_aa: CASSPPSTGAETQYF

j_call: TRBJ1-4
v_call: TRBV4-2
cdr3_aa: CASSQGGSSEKLFF

j_call: TRBJ1-3
v_call: TRBV15
cdr3_aa: CATSIDRAKGNTIYF